Below are 9 T cell receptor beta chains sequenced from a single sample in a study of metastatic and nonmetastatic thyroid tumors. TCRdb reanalyzed the PCR reads with MiXCR. The sample lists about 38,000 clones, around half seen once, with roughly a quarter in the top ten. No treatment had been given to any patient before thyroid surgery. The sample taken for sequencing was tumor tissue. These receptors originate from a male donor with papillary thyroid cancer or a benign thyroid nodule (not recorded which). Some clones in this sample may be carry-over from other donors' samples.

The chain combines TRBV20-1 with TRBJ2-7, with 10 bases matching TRBD2. Trimming cost V 3 bases and J 6 bases; bases outside gene matches: 8. This CDR3 comprises 14 residues. Germline CDR1 is DFQATT and CDR2 is SNEGSKA (reference sequence). The CDR3 bases are TGCAGTGCTAGTATGGCTAGCGGGAGATTCGAGCAGTACTTC. It specifies CSASMASGRFEQYF.

This clone was detected only once. This rearrangement joins TRBV20-1 to TRBJ2-7; D might be TRBD1 (5 bases). This CDR3 spans 12 amino acids. Deletions cut 5 bases from V and 6 bases from J, with 14 bases between. Germline V gives CDR1 DFQATT, CDR2 SNEGSKA (reference sequence). CDR3 in amino acids: CSAPMGLFEQYF. Here the CDR3 DNA reads TGCAGTGCTCCTATGGGGCTCTTCGAGCAGTACTTC.

This rearrangement joins TRBV6-1 to TRBJ2-2, with D perhaps matching TRBD1 (7 bases). The germline gives CDR1 MNHNS, CDR2 SASEGT. The ends were cut back, 9 bases at V and 7 bases at J, with 18 bases in the middle. The CDR3 runs 14 residues. This chain's CDR3 is CASHGQGEVGELFF. The CDR3 nucleotides are TGTGCCAGTCATGGGCAGGGGGAGGTCGGGGAGCTGTTTTTT.

CDR3 region: CAWSPSKEQYF. CDR3 bases: TGTGCCTGGAGTCCTTCAAAGGAGCAGTACTTC. The chain employs TRBV30 and TRBJ2-7, with unresolved D. The ends were cut back, 2 bases at V and 7 bases at J, with 9 bases in the middle. The CDR3 is 11 amino acids. Germline CDR1 and CDR2: GTSNPN and SVGIG (reference sequence).

A remark on this clone: The junction does not match germline at one end; this may be a read error. The chain is built from TRBV30 and TRBJ1-6; D uncertain. This CDR3 is 13 amino acids long. Germline V gene lookup returns CDR1 GTSNPN and CDR2 SVGIG (reference sequence). The CDR3 region has the DNA TGTGCCTGGACGGGCTCCTCTAAGTCACCCCGCCACTTT. Translating gives CAWTGSSKSPRHF. Full variable domain (remainder filled in from reference TRBV30 and TRBJ1-6): SQTIHQWPATLVQPVGSPLSLECTVEGTSNPNLYWYRQAAGRGLQLLFYSVGIGQISSEVPQNLSASRPQDRQFILSSKKLLLSDSGFYLCAWTGSSKSPRHFGNGTRLTVT.

V is TRBV4-2 and J is TRBJ2-7; 12 nucleotides line up with TRBD1. Germline CDR1 reads LGHNA; CDR2 reads YNFKEQ. The CDR3 runs 17 residues. J lost 5 bases, V lost 5 bases, and 13 bases had no gene match. CDR3 nucleotides: TGTGCCAGCAGCGCGGGACAGGGGGCCAGTTTTTTTAACGAGCAGTACTTC. Protein product: CASSAGQGASFFNEQYF.

This clone was observed a few times. The V and J genes are TRBV19 and TRBJ1-6; D is uncertain. The CDR3 totals 15 residues. V was trimmed by 3 bases and J by 7 bases, leaving 13 bases between them. Germline lookup yields CDR1 LNHDA and CDR2 SQIVND (reference sequence). In DNA form, the CDR3 reads TGTGCCAGTAGTATCTCAGGAAGTGGAAATTCACCCCTCCACTTT. This codes for CASSISGSGNSPLHF.

The V gene is TRBV20-1, the J gene TRBJ1-3, with D possibly matching TRBD1 (6 bases). Germline V gene lookup returns CDR1 DFQATT and CDR2 SNEGSKA (reference sequence). Trimming pared 7 bases from V and 0 bases from J, leaving 10 bases between. CDR3 length: 13 residues. Here the CDR3 reads CSGTESSGNTIYF. In nucleotides, the CDR3 is TGCAGTGGGACAGAGAGCTCTGGAAACACCATATATTTT.

The chain links TRBV5-1 to TRBJ1-6; weak D call: TRBD1 (6 bases). CDR3 length: 12 amino acids. The ends were cut back, 7 bases at V and 10 bases at J, with 12 bases in the middle. CDR1 is SGHRS and CDR2 is YFSETQ in the germline V gene. The CDR3 DNA sequence: TGCGCCAGCCGGCTAGGGGGGTCACCCCTCCACTTT. Its translation is CASRLGGSPLHF.